This entry describes one T cell receptor (beta chain). The clone's antigen remains unknown. No base qualities exist here, and no much larger clone lies one base off it. The CDR3 regions of human TCRbeta chains were analyzed by immunosequencing. From the authors' description of their analysis: Repertoire TCRs were matched against a reference library of SARS-CoV-2-specific TCRs generated with the MIRA antigen-specificity platform. Breadth meant the fraction of unique TCRs that were SARS-CoV-2-associated, whereas depth meant the fraction of total T cells that were SARS-CoV-2-associated. Using the MIRA data, every spike-specific TCR was mapped to the spike region that the TCR reacted to and assigned to either a CD4 or a CD8 class. Log10-transformed breadth and depth values were compared by one-way ANOVA with Sidak's multiple comparisons tests. TCRdb holds this immuneACCESS table with in-frame rearrangements only. Some clones are missing; in checked studies, unresolved V genes explain under half, and the rest has no known cause. That table gives V, J and clone size, and the DNA gave D and trimming. Counted in this sample were approximately 43,000 clones; around 88% of them appeared once. The top ten clones comprise around a quarter of the sample.

The CDR3 sequence holds 14 residues, the cysteine and phenylalanine included. CDR3 DNA only is kept here, 42 bases in frame from base 1. CDR1 and CDR2, per the germline V gene (reference sequence), are LGHDT and YNNKEL. Germline trimming amounts to 4 bases on V and 1 base on J, with 3 as the count of junction bases outside the gene matches. The data derive from a study of T cell responses to AZD1222 COVID-19 vaccine listed by TCRdb under 2021. Study-level background: A total of approximately 240 trial participants underwent TCR sequencing, of whom 207 received two doses of AZD1222 and some 26 received two doses of the MenACWY control vaccine. Trial participants were enrolled by age into subgroups of 18-55, 56-69 and 70-plus years, and around 140, 26 and 57 TCR-sequenced participants, respectively, were included in these subgroups.

What the time point label conveys for this sample: about 28 days (+/-7) after the second vaccine dose. AZD1222 recipients whose second dose came at about 4 weeks and those whose second dose came at about 12 weeks were combined into one group, since spike-specific TCR depth and breadth did not differ between the two schedules. Vaccinee samples were obtained from the UK trials COV001 and COV002, which included a single-blind randomized controlled phase 2/3 trial of AZD1222 (ChAdOx1 nCoV-19) in healthy adults. For TCRbeta chain sequencing, PBMC samples from trial participants were taken at day 0 and at day 28 after the second dose. What the study reported, not specific to this receptor: In the small 56-69-year group, the increase in depth fell short of significance, most likely because of low power. The vaccine-associated CD4 TCRs covered the entire spike protein, and the dominant responses fell in regions 160-218 and 743-854. Nearly half of unique spike-specific TCRs reportedly recognized epitopes outside regions mutated in the B.1.351 and B.1.1.7 variants. Only a handful of AZD1222 recipients were SARS-CoV-2 seropositive at baseline, limiting conclusions about previously exposed vaccinees. After two AZD1222 doses, both the breadth and the depth of spike-specific TCRs were significantly higher than at day 0 and than in MenACWY recipients. Most participants were white British and females outnumbered males, and the authors suggested that clonal diversity may have been underestimated. Because no samples from the day 14 peak response were available, repertoires could be characterized only after the peak T cell response.

This material consisted of peripheral blood, taken 28 days after the second AZD1222 dose. The rearranged chain carries TRBV3-1 (or the pseudogene TRBV3-2) and TRBJ2-5; TRBD1 matches 7 bases in the middle. This receptor was obtained from an adult who received the AZD1222 COVID-19 vaccine. For the CDR3, the sequence is CASSPTGFQETQYF. The nucleotide sequence is given as TGTGCCAGCAGCCCGACAGGGTTCCAAGAGACCCAGTACTTC.